A selection of T cell receptor beta chains follows, all from one sample in a study of T cell repertoires in cytomegalovirus infection. TCRdb itself ran the reads through MiXCR, one entry per CDR3 protein. This sample has about 160,000 distinct CDR3 sequences, with roughly a sixth found just once. Material: CD8+ T cells from PBMCs. The receptors shown here come from a human donor in good health (CMV status not recorded). Some clones in this sample may be carry-over from other donors' samples. Each CDR3 is given with its conserved first and last residue. A D gene is named only where the DNA matches it firmly. Size values are once, few and many counts, or a class for expanded clones, and some rows have none.

DNA: TGTGCCAGCAGTCGGGACAGGGTGCATCAGCCCCGGCATTTT; CDR3: CASSRDRVHQPRHF; V: TRBV28; D: TRBD1; size: few; J: TRBJ1-5
DNA: TGTGCCAGCAGTCCCCGGGAAACGCGTCTTTGGTCCCAGCATTTT; CDR3: CASSPRETRLWSQHF; V: TRBV7-9; D: .; size: .; J: TRBJ1-5
DNA: TGTGCCCTCGATGGGACAGATTACAATGAGCAGTTCTTC; CDR3: CALDGTDYNEQFF; V: TRBV7-9; D: TRBD1; size: .; J: TRBJ2-1
DNA: TGTGCCAGCAGCCGACCCGGGGGAAACACCATATATTTT; CDR3: CASSRPGGNTIYF; V: TRBV28; D: .; size: .; J: TRBJ1-3
DNA: TGTGCCAGCAATCAGCAGGGGGGACTAGCGGCCTACGAGCAGTACTTC; CDR3: CASNQQGGLAAYEQYF; V: TRBV27; D: TRBD2; size: .; J: TRBJ2-7
DNA: TGTGCCAGCAGAAAGCGGGACAGCACAAAGTTCTACGAGCAGTACTTC; CDR3: CASRKRDSTKFYEQYF; V: TRBV6-1; D: .; size: .; J: TRBJ2-7
DNA: TGTGCCAGCAGCTCATACACAGATACGCAGTATTTT; CDR3: CASSSYTDTQYF; V: TRBV12-3/TRBV12-4; D: .; size: many; J: TRBJ2-3
DNA: TGTGCCAGCACTGTTAGCGGGAGGGGGTCCTACGAGCAGTACTTC; CDR3: CASTVSGRGSYEQYF; V: TRBV28; D: TRBD2; size: .; J: TRBJ2-7
DNA: TGTGCCAGCAGCGTGTCTAGCGGGAGGGGTGAAGAGCAGTACTTC; CDR3: CASSVSSGRGEEQYF; V: TRBV7-2; D: TRBD2; size: few; J: TRBJ2-7
DNA: TGTGCCAGCAGACGGACAGGCCGCAATCAGCCCCAGCATTTT; CDR3: CASRRTGRNQPQHF; V: TRBV6-1; D: TRBD1; size: many; J: TRBJ1-5
DNA: TGTGCCAGCAGCTTAAGGACTAGCGGGAGTTACACCGGGGAGCTGTTTTTT; CDR3: CASSLRTSGSYTGELFF; V: TRBV11-2; D: TRBD2; size: .; J: TRBJ2-2
DNA: TGCAGCGTTCGGGTGAACTATGGCTACACCTTC; CDR3: CSVRVNYGYTF; V: TRBV29-1; D: .; size: .; J: TRBJ1-2
DNA: TGTGCCAGCGGAACCGGGACGGTGAGCCTCCACTTT; CDR3: CASGTGTVSLHF; V: TRBV6-5; D: .; size: .; J: TRBJ1-6
DNA: TGTGCCAGCAGCTTAGCGAGGTCCGGCGATGAGCAGTTCTTC; CDR3: CASSLARSGDEQFF; V: TRBV7-2; D: .; size: few; J: TRBJ2-1
DNA: TGTGCCAGCAGCTTCATACAGGGTGCTATCTACGAGCAGTACTTC; CDR3: CASSFIQGAIYEQYF; V: TRBV7-8; D: .; size: .; J: TRBJ2-7
DNA: TGTGCCAGTAGTATTCTTGGCGGGAGTGAAGATACGCAGTATTTT; CDR3: CASSILGGSEDTQYF; V: TRBV19; D: TRBD2; size: once; J: TRBJ2-3
DNA: TGTGCCAGTTCAATACGGGACAGGCTATACAATGAGCAGTTCTTC; CDR3: CASSIRDRLYNEQFF; V: TRBV6-2/TRBV6-3; D: TRBD1; size: .; J: TRBJ2-1
DNA: TGTGCCAGCAGCATAGACAGGGACTACAATGAGCAGTTCTTC; CDR3: CASSIDRDYNEQFF; V: TRBV7-6; D: TRBD1; size: .; J: TRBJ2-1
DNA: TGTGCCAGCAGTCCTTCAGGATTCATCAATGAGCAGTTCTTC; CDR3: CASSPSGFINEQFF; V: TRBV14; D: .; size: few; J: TRBJ2-1
DNA: TGTGCCAGCAGCTTGGGTTTAGGGGACAGCTACACCTTC; CDR3: CASSLGLGDSYTF; V: TRBV7-2; D: .; size: many; J: TRBJ1-2
DNA: TGTGCCAGCAGCCCCGAAGAGGGACTGGAGACCCAGTACTTC; CDR3: CASSPEEGLETQYF; V: TRBV7-7; D: .; size: .; J: TRBJ2-5
DNA: TGTGCCAGCAGCTTAGCCCCAGGCGATAGCGGGGGCCCCCAAGAGACCCAGTACTTC; CDR3: CASSLAPGDSGGPQETQYF; V: TRBV7-2; D: TRBD2; size: many; J: TRBJ2-5
DNA: TGTGCCAGCAGTCCCGACAGGATGGGTTCTAGCACAGATACGCAGTATTTT; CDR3: CASSPDRMGSSTDTQYF; V: TRBV28; D: .; size: .; J: TRBJ2-3
DNA: TGTGCCAGCAGTGACTGGGGACAGCCCCAGCATTTT; CDR3: CASSDWGQPQHF; V: TRBV2; D: .; size: .; J: TRBJ1-5
DNA: TGTGCCAGCAGTTTAGTAGCGTACGATACGCGGTATTTT; CDR3: CASSLVAYDTRYF; V: TRBV12-3/TRBV12-4; D: .; size: few; J: TRBJ2-3
DNA: TGCGCCAGCAAACAGGGGGGGACTGAAGCTTTCTTT; CDR3: CASKQGGTEAFF; V: TRBV5-1; D: TRBD1; size: few; J: TRBJ1-1